The 9 T cell receptor beta chains below all came from one sample that was sequenced in a study of shared clonotypes between healthy human individuals. Assay used: immunoSEQ multiplex PCR; TCRdb lists only in-frame clones, some missing. The table lists fewer than 350,000 clones, around nine tenths of them singletons. The sample taken for sequencing was memory CD8+ T cells sorted from blood. Subset noted: CD45RO+ cells pooled with CCR7-negative TemRA cells. The receptors were gathered from a man between 18 and 35 years old in good health.

The rearrangement uses TRBV4-1 and TRBJ2-7, with TRBD1 matching over 7 bases. The germline V gene has CDR1 MGHRA and CDR2 YSYEKL. Trimming removed 0 bases from V and 2 bases from J; junction bases left unmatched: 4. CDR3 length: 15 amino acids. The CDR3 loop reads CASSQEGTEPYEQYF. The CDR3 region has the DNA TGCGCCAGCAGCCAAGAGGGGACAGAGCCCTACGAGCAGTACTTC.

This clone showed up just a few times. J is TRBJ1-2 and V is TRBV28, with 7 nucleotides matching TRBD1. Germline loops: CDR1 MDHEN, CDR2 SYDVKM. Unmatched junction bases numbered 9, after V lost 7 bases and J lost 1 base. The CDR3 loop spans 15 amino acids. CDR3 region: CASTPRQGDNYGYTF. DNA for the CDR3: TGTGCCAGCACCCCAAGACAGGGCGATAACTATGGCTACACCTTC.

The chain is built from TRBV10-3 and TRBJ2-7; 11 bases are shared with TRBD2. The ends lost 6 bases at V and 5 bases at J; junction bases unmatched: 9. CDR1 and CDR2 (germline): ENHRY, SYGVKD. The CDR3 covers 15 residues. The CDR3 loop reads CAISHYPSGGHEQYF. CDR3 nucleotides: TGTGCCATCAGCCATTACCCTAGCGGGGGGCACGAGCAGTACTTC.

The chain's CDR3 is CASSQDPRRVSSPLHF. Here the CDR3 DNA reads TGTGCCAGCAGCCAAGATCCCCGCCGGGTATCTTCACCCCTCCACTTT. The rearrangement links TRBV4-2 to TRBJ1-6, with D uncertain. There are 16 residues in the CDR3. Germline V lookup: CDR1 LGHNA, CDR2 YNFKEQ. With 0 bases removed from V and 9 bases from J, the gap between germline ends came to 15 bases.

A word on this clone: The sample has other DNA sequences that encode this CDR3 too. CDR3: CASSVLNTEAFF. As DNA, the CDR3 is TGTGCCAGCAGTGTGCTGAACACTGAAGCTTTCTTT. This chain uses TRBV6-1 with TRBJ1-1; D is uncertain. V was shortened by 4 bases and J by 0 bases, with 3 bases between the two germline ends. This CDR3 spans 12 amino acids. The germline V gene has CDR1 MNHNS and CDR2 SASEGT.

The chain couples TRBV29-1 to TRBJ2-1; D gene ambiguous. CDR3 length: 16 residues. Germline-derived CDR1 and CDR2 are SQVTM and ANQGSEA. Trimming cost V 3 bases and J 0 bases, with 15 bases left between them. The CDR3 DNA follows: TGCAGCGTTGATTACCGAGGCAAGAGCTCCTACAATGAGCAGTTCTTC. Residues: CSVDYRGKSSYNEQFF.

For this clone: This sample also contains other DNA sequences that code for the same CDR3. The chain joins TRBV7-6 to TRBJ2-7, with 10 bases lining up with TRBD1. V was pared by 4 bases and J by 3 bases, with 3 bases of the junction left unmatched. The length of the CDR3 is 14 residues. Germline V lookup: CDR1 SGHVS, CDR2 FNYEAQ. CDR3 region: CASSSGDRGYEQYF. CDR3 DNA: TGTGCCAGCAGCTCAGGGGACAGGGGCTACGAGCAGTACTTC. Based on the CDR3 plus reference TRBV7-6 and TRBJ2-7, the full variable domain is GAGVSQSPRYKVTKRGQDVALRCDPISGHVSLYWYRQALGQGPEFLTYFNYEAQQDKSGLPNDRFSAERPEGSISTLTIQRTEQRDSAMYRCASSSGDRGYEQYFGPGTRLTVT.

The genes are TRBV4-3 and TRBJ2-5, with 11 positions matching TRBD1. V dropped 4 bases and J dropped 5; count of bases not matched to a gene: 9. CDR1 LGHNA and CDR2 YSLEER come from the germline V gene. The CDR3 has 16 amino acids. The CDR3 DNA sequence: TGCGCCAGCAGCCTAGAAGGGACAGGGGGTGGGGAGACCCAGTACTTC. Its translation is CASSLEGTGGGETQYF.

This clone is medium-sized by share. V gene TRBV19 combines with J gene TRBJ1-5; D unresolved. V was cut by 4 bases and J by 2 bases, with 6 bases left in between. Germline CDR1 LNHDA, CDR2 SQIVND (reference sequence). The CDR3 consists of 13 residues. CDR3 coding DNA: TGTGCCAGTAGTAGCGGCGGCAATCAGCCCCAGCATTTT. This sequence encodes CASSSGGNQPQHF.